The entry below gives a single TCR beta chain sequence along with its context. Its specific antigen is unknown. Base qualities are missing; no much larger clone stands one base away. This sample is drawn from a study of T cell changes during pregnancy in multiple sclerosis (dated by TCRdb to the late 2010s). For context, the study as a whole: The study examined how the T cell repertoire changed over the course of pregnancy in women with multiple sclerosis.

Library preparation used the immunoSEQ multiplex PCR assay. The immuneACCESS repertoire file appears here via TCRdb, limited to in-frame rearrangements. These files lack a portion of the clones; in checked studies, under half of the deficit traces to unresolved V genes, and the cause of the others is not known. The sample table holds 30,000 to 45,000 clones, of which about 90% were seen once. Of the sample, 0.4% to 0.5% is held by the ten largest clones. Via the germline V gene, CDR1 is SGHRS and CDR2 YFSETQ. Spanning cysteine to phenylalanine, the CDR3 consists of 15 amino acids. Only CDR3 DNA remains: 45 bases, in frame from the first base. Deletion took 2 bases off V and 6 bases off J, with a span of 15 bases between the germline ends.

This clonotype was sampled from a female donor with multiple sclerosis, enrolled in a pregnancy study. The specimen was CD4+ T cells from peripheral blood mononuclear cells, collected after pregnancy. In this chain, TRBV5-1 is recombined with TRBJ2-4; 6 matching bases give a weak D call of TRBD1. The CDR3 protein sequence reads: CASSLQGLGLNIQYF. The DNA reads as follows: TGCGCCAGCAGCTTACAGGGTTTGGGGCTAAACATTCAGTACTTC.